Listed below are T cell receptor beta chains from one sample, sequenced in a study of T cell changes during pregnancy in multiple sclerosis. Only in-frame clones appear in the TCRdb table, and some are missing; sequencing was by immunoSEQ multiplex PCR. This table has 25,000 to 40,000 clones, about nine tenths appearing once. Sequencing used CD8+ T cells from peripheral blood mononuclear cells, obtained in the second trimester of pregnancy. These receptors were obtained from a female donor in good health, enrolled as a control in a pregnancy study. Each CDR3 is given with its conserved first and last residue. The D gene is left open where the match is weak. Clone size appears in some rows only: once, few, many, or a class for an expanded clone.

size,V,J,D,DNA,CDR3
-,TRBV9,TRBJ2-2,TRBD1,TGTGCCAGCAGCGTACAAGGACAGGGGAACACCGGGGAGCTGTTTTTT,CASSVQGQGNTGELFF
-,TRBV30,TRBJ1-1,-,TGTGCCTGGCAGATAACAGGGAGAGGCACTGAAGCTTTCTTT,CAWQITGRGTEAFF
once,TRBV4-3,TRBJ1-6,TRBD1,TGCGCCAGCAGCCAAGGTAGCCACAGGGGTAATTCACCCCTCCACTTT,CASSQGSHRGNSPLHF
-,TRBV9,TRBJ2-7,-,TGTGCCAGCAGGGGGGAGGAATCCTACGAGCAGTACTTC,CASRGEESYEQYF
once,TRBV10-1,TRBJ2-7,TRBD1,TGCGCCAGTCCGGGACAGGGGTACGAGCAGTACTTC,CASPGQGYEQYF
-,TRBV7-9,TRBJ2-2,-,TGTGCCAGCAGCTTATTTGGGGGGTCGAACACCGGGGAGCTGTTTTTT,CASSLFGGSNTGELFF
-,TRBV27,TRBJ1-1,-,TGTGCCAGCAGTTTGGCAGGGTCCACTGAAGCTTTCTTT,CASSLAGSTEAFF
-,TRBV9,TRBJ1-4,TRBD1,TGTGCCAGCAGCCCAGAAGGGACAGGGGTTAATAATGAAAAACTGTTTTTT,CASSPEGTGVNNEKLFF
few,TRBV6-6,TRBJ2-4,-,TGTGCCAGCAGTTACTCGAGACAGGTCGAAAACATTCAGTACTTC,CASSYSRQVENIQYF
-,TRBV27,TRBJ2-1,TRBD1,TGTGCCAGCAGTCTCCAGTGGGACAGCAATGAGCAGTTCTTC,CASSLQWDSNEQFF
-,TRBV7-9,TRBJ2-7,-,-,CASSSSTSQEEYF
-,TRBV7-9,TRBJ2-7,-,TGTGCCAGCAGCCCGGGGGACGGCGGGTACGATGTGCAGTACTTC,CASSPGDGGYDVQYF
-,TRBV25-1,TRBJ2-1,TRBD1,TGTGCCAGCGGACAGGGCCATGAGCAGTTCTTC,CASGQGHEQFF
-,TRBV5-4,TRBJ2-7,-,TGTGCCAGCAGCGCGGACAGCTACGAGCAGTACTTC,CASSADSYEQYF
-,TRBV7-2,TRBJ2-5,TRBD2,TGTGCCAGCAGCTTAGCCAGGACTAGCGGATTCCAAGAGACCCAGTACTTC,CASSLARTSGFQETQYF
-,TRBV4-3,TRBJ2-3,TRBD2,TGCGCCAGCAGCCAAGTTCTGATAGCGGGGGGATACACAGATACGCAGTATTTT,CASSQVLIAGGYTDTQYF
-,TRBV4-3,TRBJ2-1,-,TGCGCCAGCAGCCATGCCGGGGGTGGGTACAATGAGCAGTTCTTC,CASSHAGGGYNEQFF
-,TRBV5-1,TRBJ2-5,TRBD2,TGCGCCAGCAGCCCCTTCTCCGGCGGGGGCCAAGAGACCCAGTACTTC,CASSPFSGGGQETQYF
-,TRBV9,TRBJ1-3,-,TGTGCCAGCAGTCCCAGTGGGGGCGTAACTTCGCCCGGAAACACCATATATTTT,CASSPSGGVTSPGNTIYF
-,TRBV6-1,TRBJ2-5,-,TGTGCCAGCAGTGAACACAGGGGAGGTGGGGTCCGGCAAGAGACCCAGTACTTC,CASSEHRGGGVRQETQYF
-,TRBV6-5,TRBJ1-2,TRBD1,TGTGCCAGCAGCGACAGGGGCTATGGCTACACCTTC,CASSDRGYGYTF
-,TRBV5-5,TRBJ1-2,-,TGTGCCAGCATCCTTGGGACTGATCCTAACTATGGCTACACCTTC,CASILGTDPNYGYTF
once,TRBV4-3,TRBJ1-2,TRBD1,TGCGCCAGCAGCCAAGATCTGGGACAGGGGGCGAATAATGGCTACACCTTC,CASSQDLGQGANNGYTF
-,TRBV10-3,TRBJ1-1,-,TGTGCCACCCAGGGGACTGAAGCTTTCTTT,CATQGTEAFF
-,TRBV4-3,TRBJ2-1,TRBD1,TGCGCCAGCAGCCAAGATGAGCGGACAGGGAAATACAATGAGCAGTTCTTC,CASSQDERTGKYNEQFF
once,TRBV25-1,TRBJ1-2,-,TGTGCCAGCAGTGAATGGGGGCAGGGTGAAGGCTACACCTTC,CASSEWGQGEGYTF
-,TRBV2,TRBJ2-7,-,TGTGCCAGCAGTGAGGGAGGTTACGAGCAGTACTTC,CASSEGGYEQYF
-,TRBV19,TRBJ1-2,TRBD1,TGTGCCAGTAGTTTCCGGACAGGGGGCGTTGGAGGCTACACCTTC,CASSFRTGGVGGYTF
-,TRBV16,TRBJ2-7,-,TGTGCCAGCAGCCCCCAGGGGAAGGAGCAGTACTTC,CASSPQGKEQYF
-,TRBV6-5,TRBJ2-3,-,TGTGCCAGCAGTTCACTCCCGACTACGTCCACAGATACGCAGTATTTT,CASSSLPTTSTDTQYF
-,TRBV9,TRBJ1-2,TRBD1,TGTGCCAGCAGCGCACAGGGGACGGTTGGCTATGGCTACACCTTC,CASSAQGTVGYGYTF
once,TRBV6-5,TRBJ1-2,-,TGTGCCAGCAAAACGGGCTATGGCTACACCTTC,CASKTGYGYTF
-,TRBV30,TRBJ1-1,-,TGTGCCTGGAGTGTACGAGCTGAAGCTTTCTTT,CAWSVRAEAFF
-,TRBV29-1,TRBJ2-7,-,TGCAGCGTTGATTCAGGGGACTACGAGCAGTACTTC,CSVDSGDYEQYF
-,TRBV13,TRBJ2-5,TRBD2,TGTGCCAGCAGCCCGAGCCCCCTAGCGGGGGCGGAGACCCAGTACTTC,CASSPSPLAGAETQYF
-,TRBV7-9,TRBJ1-2,TRBD1,TGTGCCAGCATCCCAGTCGACAGGGAGGACTATGGCTACACCTTC,CASIPVDREDYGYTF
-,TRBV7-2,TRBJ2-5,-,TGTGCCAGCAGCCTTCCTAGATTTGGGGAGACCCAGTACTTC,CASSLPRFGETQYF
-,TRBV7-2,TRBJ1-1,-,TGTGCCAGCAGCCTCGGGTTCGACACTGAAGCTTTCTTT,CASSLGFDTEAFF
-,TRBV19,TRBJ1-1,-,TGTGCCAGTACCGGAATCCCGGGAACAGGGTCCAAAGCTTTCTTT,CASTGIPGTGSKAFF
-,TRBV7-8,TRBJ2-2,TRBD1,TGTGCCAGCAGCTACGAAGCCCACAGGGGGCAGAACACCGGGGAGCTGTTTTTT,CASSYEAHRGQNTGELFF
once,TRBV27,TRBJ1-2,-,TGTGCCAGCAGTTTGCGGGGTACCTATGGCTACACCTTC,CASSLRGTYGYTF
-,TRBV12-5,TRBJ1-1,-,TGTGCTAGTGGTTTGGACAGCCACACTGAAGCTTTCTTT,CASGLDSHTEAFF
-,TRBV6-5,TRBJ1-6,-,TGTGCCAGCAGTCCCGGTACACCCCTCCACTTT,CASSPGTPLHF
-,TRBV25-1,TRBJ2-3,-,TGTGCCAGCAGTGAGACAGGTAGTGCAGATACGCAGTATTTT,CASSETGSADTQYF
once,TRBV27,TRBJ2-7,-,TGTGCCACCACCGACGGGACCTACGAGCAGTACTTC,CATTDGTYEQYF
-,TRBV4-1,TRBJ2-1,-,TGCGCCAGCAGCCAAACGGACAATGAGCAGTTCTTC,CASSQTDNEQFF
-,TRBV7-2,TRBJ1-2,TRBD1,TGTGCCAGCAGGGGGGGACAGGGTCTTATCTATGGCTACACCTTC,CASRGGQGLIYGYTF
-,TRBV27,TRBJ1-5,TRBD1,TGTGCCAGCAGTTTTGTCGGGACAGGGGACAATCAGCCCCAGCATTTT,CASSFVGTGDNQPQHF
-,TRBV5-6,TRBJ2-7,-,TGTGCCAGCAGCTTGGTAGTGGGGGCCGATTACTACGAGCAGTACTTC,CASSLVVGADYYEQYF
-,TRBV2,TRBJ2-1,-,TGTGCCAGCAGTGGGGGGAGGAATGAGCAGTTCTTC,CASSGGRNEQFF
-,TRBV6-5,TRBJ2-4,TRBD1,TGTGCCAGCAGACCCAGGACAGGGCCAAAAAACATTCAGTACTTC,CASRPRTGPKNIQYF